This T cell receptor beta chain was sequenced for a study of CD8+ T cells in alopecia areata. CDR1 and CDR2 (germline): SEHNR, FQNEAQ (reference sequence). The CDR3 runs 15 residues. The V end lost 5 bases, the J end lost 0 bases, and 12 bases lay between the germline ends. In each case, RNA was isolated and then reverse transcribed into cDNA as the sequencing template. Sequenced by immunoSEQ multiplex PCR; TCRdb stores in-frame clones only, minus some. Altogether some 170,000 clones are present, around 71% being singletons, with the ten largest covering 9.5% to 12%. Sampling of alopecia areata patients yielded lesional scalp punch biopsies as well as peripheral blood. It was from PBMCs that CD4+ and CD8+ T cells were sorted.

The chain links TRBV7-9 to TRBJ2-3; D gene ambiguous. The sample was CD8+ T cells sorted from blood, taken at week 0. This TCR was recovered from a human donor with alopecia areata. The CDR3, as DNA: TGTGCCAGCAGCGGCTCAGCGCGAAGCACAGATACGCAGTATTTT. It codes for CASSGSARSTDTQYF. Supplemented by reference TRBV7-9 and TRBJ2-3, the full variable domain reads DTGVSQNPRHKITKRGQNVTFRCDPISEHNRLYWYRQTLGQGPEFLTYFQNEAQLEKSRLLSDRFSAERPKGSFSTLEIQRTEQGDSAMYLCASSGSARSTDTQYFGPGTRLTVL.